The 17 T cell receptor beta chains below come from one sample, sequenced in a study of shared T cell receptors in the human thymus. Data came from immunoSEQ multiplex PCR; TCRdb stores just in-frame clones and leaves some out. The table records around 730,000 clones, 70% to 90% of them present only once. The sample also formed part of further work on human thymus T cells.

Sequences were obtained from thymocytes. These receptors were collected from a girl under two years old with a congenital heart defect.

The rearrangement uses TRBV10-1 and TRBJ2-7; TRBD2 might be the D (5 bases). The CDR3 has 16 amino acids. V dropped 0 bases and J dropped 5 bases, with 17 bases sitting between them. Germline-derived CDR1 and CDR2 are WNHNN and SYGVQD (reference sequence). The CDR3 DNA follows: TGCGCCAGCAGTGAGTCGAACGGGGTCCCGCCCAACGAGCAGTACTTC. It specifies CASSESNGVPPNEQYF.

The CDR3 loop reads CASSPERTSGVPTEGTQYF. The CDR3 bases are TGCGCCAGCAGTCCTGAACGGACTAGCGGGGTCCCAACCGAGGGGACCCAGTACTTC. This sequence joins TRBV10-2 and TRBJ2-5; 12 bases agree with TRBD2. The CDR3 spans 19 residues. CDR1 WSHSY and CDR2 SAAADI come from the germline V gene. Trimming took 5 bases from V and 7 from J; bases not matched to a gene: 20.

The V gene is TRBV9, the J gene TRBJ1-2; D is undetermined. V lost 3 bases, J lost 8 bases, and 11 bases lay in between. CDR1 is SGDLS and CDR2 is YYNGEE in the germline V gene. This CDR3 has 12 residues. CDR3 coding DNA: TGTGCCAGCAGCGCCTCCGACGGGGGCTACACCTTC. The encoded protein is CASSASDGGYTF. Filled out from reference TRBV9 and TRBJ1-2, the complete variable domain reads DSGVTQTPKHLITATGQRVTLRCSPRSGDLSVYWYQQSLDQGLQFLIQYYNGEERAKGNILERFSAQQFPDLHSELNLSSLELGDSALYFCASSASDGGYTFGSGTRLTVV.

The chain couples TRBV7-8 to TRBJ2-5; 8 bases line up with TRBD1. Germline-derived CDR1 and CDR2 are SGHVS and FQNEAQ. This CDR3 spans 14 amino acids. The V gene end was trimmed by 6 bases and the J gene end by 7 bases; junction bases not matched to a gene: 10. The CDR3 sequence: CASSLVRGRGTQYF. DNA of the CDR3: TGTGCCAGCAGTCTGGTCAGGGGGCGGGGGACCCAGTACTTC.

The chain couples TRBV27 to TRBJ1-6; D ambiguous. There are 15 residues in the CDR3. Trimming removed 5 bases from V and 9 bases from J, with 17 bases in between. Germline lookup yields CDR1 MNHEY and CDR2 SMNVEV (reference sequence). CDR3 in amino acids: CASSPWKRNGSPLHF. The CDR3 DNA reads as TGTGCCAGCAGTCCTTGGAAGAGGAACGGTTCACCCCTCCACTTT.

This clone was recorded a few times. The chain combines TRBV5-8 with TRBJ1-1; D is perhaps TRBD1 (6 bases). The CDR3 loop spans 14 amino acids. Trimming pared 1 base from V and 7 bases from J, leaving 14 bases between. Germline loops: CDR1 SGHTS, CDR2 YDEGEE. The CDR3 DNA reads TGTGCCAGCAGCTTGTTGGCAGGGGACCATGAAGCTTTCTTT. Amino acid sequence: CASSLLAGDHEAFF.

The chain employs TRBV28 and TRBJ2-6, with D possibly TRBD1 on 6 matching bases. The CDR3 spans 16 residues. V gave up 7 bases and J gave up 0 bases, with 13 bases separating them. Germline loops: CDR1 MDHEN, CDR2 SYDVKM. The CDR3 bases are TGTGCCAGCAATCCAGGGGTGTCCTCTGGGGCCAACGTCCTGACTTTC. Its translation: CASNPGVSSGANVLTF.

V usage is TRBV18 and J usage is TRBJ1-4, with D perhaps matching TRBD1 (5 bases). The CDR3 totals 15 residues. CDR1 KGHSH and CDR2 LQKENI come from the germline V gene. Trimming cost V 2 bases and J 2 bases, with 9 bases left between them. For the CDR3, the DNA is TGTGCCAGCTCACCAGACCGGGGGACTAATGAAAAACTGTTTTTT. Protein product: CASSPDRGTNEKLFF.

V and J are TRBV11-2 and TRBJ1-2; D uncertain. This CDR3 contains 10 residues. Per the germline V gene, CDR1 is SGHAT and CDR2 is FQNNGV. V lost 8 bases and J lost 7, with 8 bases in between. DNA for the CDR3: TGTGCCAGCTCCGCAGGTGGCTACACCTTC. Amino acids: CASSAGGYTF.

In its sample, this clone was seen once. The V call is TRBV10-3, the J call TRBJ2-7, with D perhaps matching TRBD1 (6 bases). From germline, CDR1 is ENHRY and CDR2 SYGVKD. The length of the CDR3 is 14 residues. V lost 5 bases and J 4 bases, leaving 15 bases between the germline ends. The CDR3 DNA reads TGTGCCATCAGTCAACAGGGTAGGGGGTACGAGCAGTACTTC. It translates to CAISQQGRGYEQYF.

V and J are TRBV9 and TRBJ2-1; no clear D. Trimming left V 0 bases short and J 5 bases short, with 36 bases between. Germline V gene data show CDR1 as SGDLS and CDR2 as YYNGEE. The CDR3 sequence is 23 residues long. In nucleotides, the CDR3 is TGTGCCAGCAGCGTAGGATCCCGAATTCCCACCCCTCTCCACAGTTGGGCCCACAATGAGCAGTTCTTC. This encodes CASSVGSRIPTPLHSWAHNEQFF.

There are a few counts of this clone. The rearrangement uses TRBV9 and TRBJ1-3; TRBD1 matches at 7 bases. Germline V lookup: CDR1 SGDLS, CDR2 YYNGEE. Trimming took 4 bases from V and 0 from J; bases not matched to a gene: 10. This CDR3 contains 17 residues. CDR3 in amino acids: CASSPPQDRLSGNTIYF. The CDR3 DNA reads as TGTGCCAGCAGCCCACCCCAGGACAGGCTCTCTGGAAACACCATATATTTT. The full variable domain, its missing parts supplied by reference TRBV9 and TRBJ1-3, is DSGVTQTPKHLITATGQRVTLRCSPRSGDLSVYWYQQSLDQGLQFLIQYYNGEERAKGNILERFSAQQFPDLHSELNLSSLELGDSALYFCASSPPQDRLSGNTIYFGEGSWLTVV.

Written as DNA, the CDR3 is TGTGCCAGCACCTCAGGGAGGGGCGGGGAGCTGTTTTTT. This gives the protein CASTSGRGGELFF. The chain couples TRBV6-1 to TRBJ2-2, with 7 bases identical to TRBD2. Germline V CDR1 and CDR2: MNHNS, SASEGT. V shed 7 bases and J 7 bases; nucleotides not matched to a gene: 6. The CDR3 spans 13 residues.

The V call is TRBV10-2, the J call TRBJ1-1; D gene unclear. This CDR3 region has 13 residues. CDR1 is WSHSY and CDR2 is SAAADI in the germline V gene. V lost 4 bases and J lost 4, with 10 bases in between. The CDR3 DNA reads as TGCGCCAGCAGTGTTTCGTCCCCCACTGAAGCTTTCTTT. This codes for CASSVSSPTEAFF.

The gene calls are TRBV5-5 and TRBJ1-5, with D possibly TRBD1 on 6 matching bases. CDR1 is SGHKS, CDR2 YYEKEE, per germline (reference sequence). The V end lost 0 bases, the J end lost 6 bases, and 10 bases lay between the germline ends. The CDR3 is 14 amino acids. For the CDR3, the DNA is TGTGCCAGCAGCTTGGGACAGGCGGGTCAGCCCCAGCATTTT. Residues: CASSLGQAGQPQHF.

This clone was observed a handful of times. In nucleotides, the CDR3 is TGTGCCAGCTCAAAGATGGGCGACACCGGGGAGCTGTTTTTT. It yields the protein CASSKMGDTGELFF. The rearrangement joins TRBV18 to TRBJ2-2, with no clear D. Deletions cut 5 bases from V and 3 bases from J, with 10 bases between. This CDR3 has 14 amino acids. Germline lookup yields CDR1 KGHSH and CDR2 LQKENI.

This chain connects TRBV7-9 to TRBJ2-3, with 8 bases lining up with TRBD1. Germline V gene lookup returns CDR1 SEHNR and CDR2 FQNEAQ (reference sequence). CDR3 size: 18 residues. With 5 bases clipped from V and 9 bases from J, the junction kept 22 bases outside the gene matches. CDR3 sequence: CASSQRRQGPQPQSTQYF. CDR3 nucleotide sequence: TGTGCCAGCAGCCAACGTCGACAGGGGCCTCAACCCCAGTCCACGCAGTATTTT. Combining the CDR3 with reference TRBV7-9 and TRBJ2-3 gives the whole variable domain DTGVSQNPRHKITKRGQNVTFRCDPISEHNRLYWYRQTLGQGPEFLTYFQNEAQLEKSRLLSDRFSAERPKGSFSTLEIQRTEQGDSAMYLCASSQRRQGPQPQSTQYFGPGTRLTVL.